This is a list of T cell receptor beta chains from one sample in a study of ipilimumab plus nivolumab after autologous stem cell transplantation. TCRdb keeps only in-frame clones here, not all; method: immunoSEQ multiplex PCR. The sample comprises about 13,000 clones, more than 70% of which are singletons, and about 15% rests with the top ten. The specimen comprised PBMCs, sampled in a trial of ipilimumab plus nivolumab as post-transplant consolidation. The receptors shown here come from a male donor with diffuse large B-cell lymphoma. CDR3s include the opening cysteine and the closing phenylalanine or tryptophan. D genes are given only for firm matches. The size field is filled for only some rows; it gives once, few, many or a size class.

.,TRBJ2-2,TRBV5-6,.,16,TGTGCCAGCAGCGACGCATCAAGCGGAAGCACCGGGGAGCTGTTTTTT,CASSDASSGSTGELFF
.,TRBJ2-5,TRBV27,.,12,TGTGCCAGCACGACTGCGGGGGAGACCCAGTACTTC,CASTTAGETQYF
TRBD2,TRBJ2-3,TRBV5-5,.,16,TGTGCCAGCAGCTTGGTGCTTAGCGGGGGGGGAGATACGCAGTATTTT,CASSLVLSGGGDTQYF
TRBD2,TRBJ2-1,TRBV29-1,.,14,TGCAGCGCTATGGGACTAGCGGGAGTTCAGGAGCAGTTCTTC,CSAMGLAGVQEQFF
.,TRBJ2-3,TRBV29-1,.,14,TGCAGCGTGGGTCTAGCCCGAGGGACAGATACGCAGTATTTT,CSVGLARGTDTQYF
TRBD2,TRBJ2-3,TRBV5-6,once,15,TGTGCCAGCAGCTTCGGACTAGATCGACCAGATACGCAGTATTTT,CASSFGLDRPDTQYF
.,TRBJ2-2,TRBV5-1,.,16,TGCGCCAGCAGCTCAGTAGGCGGCCTGGACACCGGGGAGCTGTTTTTT,CASSSVGGLDTGELFF
.,TRBJ2-7,TRBV6-5,once,15,TGTGCCAGCAGACTCCTCCGGACGGGATCCTACGAGCAGTACTTC,CASRLLRTGSYEQYF
TRBD2,TRBJ2-5,TRBV29-1,.,17,TGCAGCGTTGAAGCGGGGACTAGCGGGGGGGCCCGGGGGACCCAGTACTTC,CSVEAGTSGGARGTQYF
.,TRBJ1-1,TRBV29-1,.,13,TGCACCGCAGGCCCCGAAGGAGGCACTGAAGCTTTCTTT,CTAGPEGGTEAFF
.,TRBJ1-2,TRBV5-6,.,13,TGTGCCAGCAGCTTGGGGGGTTCCTATGGCTACACCTTC,CASSLGGSYGYTF
.,TRBJ2-7,TRBV4-3,.,15,TGCGCCAGCAGCCAAGATTGGGGTCAGTTGCAAGGGCAGTACTTC,CASSQDWGQLQGQYF
TRBD1,TRBJ1-5,TRBV19,few,15,TGTGCCAGTAGGAGACAGGGGGATCGCAATCAGCCCCAGCATTTT,CASRRQGDRNQPQHF
.,TRBJ1-1,TRBV29-1,.,18,TGCAGCGTCAAACGTTTAACGCGGTTACAGGGACTTGACACTGAAGCTTTCTTT,CSVKRLTRLQGLDTEAFF
TRBD2,TRBJ2-1,TRBV29-1,.,13,TGCAGCGTTGAACCCGGGGGTAGCGGGAGTAATTTCTTC,CSVEPGGSGSNFF
TRBD2,TRBJ2-5,TRBV2,.,17,TGTGCCAGCAGTGAAGCGCTTCTAGCGGGAGTACCAGAGACCCAGTACTTC,CASSEALLAGVPETQYF
.,TRBJ1-5,TRBV9,medium-sized,15,TGTGCCAGCAGCGCTGGGGCAGAACTAAATCAGCCCCAGCATTTT,CASSAGAELNQPQHF
.,TRBJ2-7,TRBV7-2,few,15,TGTGCCAGCAGCCCGGACACAGGCGGAGCTTACGAGCAGTACTTC,CASSPDTGGAYEQYF
.,TRBJ2-7,TRBV2,.,12,TGTGCCAGCGCGACTAGTTTCTACGAGCAGTACTTC,CASATSFYEQYF
TRBD1,TRBJ2-1,TRBV29-1,.,16,TGCAGCGTCCCAGGACAGGGAGATATGTTATACAATGAGCAGTTCTTC,CSVPGQGDMLYNEQFF
.,TRBJ1-2,TRBV27,.,12,TGTGCCAGCAGGGAGGGCTACTATGGCTACACCTTC,CASREGYYGYTF
TRBD1,TRBJ2-7,TRBV5-4,.,14,TGTGCCAGCAGCCCGGACAGGGGGCGGCACGAGCAGTACTTC,CASSPDRGRHEQYF
TRBD1,TRBJ1-2,TRBV6-5,medium-sized,14,TGTGCCAGCAGTTACCCAGGGGGCGGCCATGGCTACACCTTC,CASSYPGGGHGYTF
.,TRBJ2-7,TRBV5-1,.,14,TGCGCCAGCAGCTTGGCCGGGGAGGCCTACGAGCAGTACTTC,CASSLAGEAYEQYF
TRBD2,TRBJ2-3,TRBV4-1,.,18,TGCGCCAGCAGCCAAGGCCCGGGAGCGGGAGGGCGCACAGATACGCAGTATTTT,CASSQGPGAGGRTDTQYF